This is a list of T cell receptor beta chains from one sample in a study of CD8+ T cells in alopecia areata. Profiling relied on immunoSEQ multiplex PCR, and the TCRdb table lists in-frame clones only, not all of them. The sample consists of about 190,000 clones, around 64% of them appearing once. The sample here was CD4+ T cells sorted from blood, taken between weeks 49 and 50, from a patient treated with tofacitinib. The receptors come from a human donor with alopecia areata. The CDR3 runs from the conserved cysteine through the conserved F or W. The D gene is left open where the match is weak. Some rows mark clone size as missing; the rest say once, few, many or name a class of expanded clone.

V gene	J gene	clone size	D gene	CDR3 DNA	CDR3 protein
TRBV30	TRBJ2-7	-	TRBD1	TGTGCCTGGAGTGCAGGACAGGCGACGCAGTACTTC	CAWSAGQATQYF
TRBV5-4	TRBJ2-7	-	-	TGTGCCAGCAGCAAAGACGGAACCTACGAGCAGTACTTC	CASSKDGTYEQYF
TRBV7-8	TRBJ2-1	few	-	TGTGCCAGCAGCCCACCTCGCCGGATGGGGAATGAGCAGTTCTTC	CASSPPRRMGNEQFF
TRBV29-1	TRBJ1-2	-	-	TGCAGCGTTGTCGGGGCGGGAGGCTACACCTTC	CSVVGAGGYTF
TRBV30	TRBJ1-2	-	-	TGTGCCGGGTACAGGGAGGACTATGGCTACACCTTC	CAGYREDYGYTF
TRBV7-9	TRBJ1-2	many	TRBD1	TGTGCCACAGAGACAGGGGGCGAGGTTTATGGCTACACCTTC	CATETGGEVYGYTF
TRBV29-1	TRBJ2-7	few	TRBD1	TGCAGCGTTCGTAATCGGGGACAGGATTACGAGCAGTACTTC	CSVRNRGQDYEQYF
TRBV7-9	TRBJ1-6	-	-	TGTGCCAGCAGCGGGGGGACCCCCTATAATTCACCCCTCCACTTT	CASSGGTPYNSPLHF
TRBV25-1	TRBJ1-1	-	TRBD1	TGTGCCAGCGGGGCAGGGGGCGCGAGGGACACTGAAGCTTTCTTT	CASGAGGARDTEAFF
TRBV11-2	TRBJ1-4	-	-	TGTGCCAGCAGCTTAGATCGCAGCGGTGAAAAACTGTTTTTT	CASSLDRSGEKLFF
TRBV7-6	TRBJ1-4	-	-	TGTGCCAGCAGCCCCCTGGGGCGGGGGACACATGAAAAACTGTTTTTT	CASSPLGRGTHEKLFF
TRBV7-2	TRBJ2-1	-	TRBD2	TGTGCCAGCAGCCCGATAGCGGGGGAGTACAATGAGCAGTTCTTC	CASSPIAGEYNEQFF